This T cell receptor (beta chain) emerged from a study of blood T cell repertoires in COVID-19. Study-wide background: Sources were T cells, B-cell-depleted T cells, or PBMCs; the material itself was cDNA or gDNA.

Germline V gene sequence: CDR1 ENHRY, CDR2 SYGVKD. Trimming removed 3 bases from V and 2 bases from J; junction bases left unmatched: 2. The CDR3 is 14 amino acids. Seattle patients were enrolled during active infection and followed longitudinally. The data were produced by immunoSEQ multiplex PCR, yet TCRdb's version contains in-frame clones alone and is incomplete. Of approximately 250,000 clones in the sample, 88% were seen once. The sample consisted of peripheral blood. The origin of this receptor is a woman in her 70s with COVID-19, enrolled during active disease. V usage is TRBV10-3 and J usage is TRBJ2-3; 7 bases are shared with TRBD2. In DNA, the CDR3 is TGTGCCATCAGTGAACGGGGGGTCACAGATACGCAGTATTTT. Translation gives CAISERGVTDTQYF.